This entry lists 19 T cell receptor beta chains sequenced from one sample in a study of CD8+CD57+ T cells in acquired aplastic anemia (dated by TCRdb to the late 2010s). Instrument on record: Illumina HiSeq 2000. Profiling of TCR beta VDJ combinations and CDR3 sequences used genomic DNA as the template. TCRdb reanalyzed the raw reads on its own, using fastp at Q25 for trimming and MiXCR for clone calling, and kept in-frame beta chains. Identical CDR3 protein sequences are pooled into one entry, listed with their most common genes and DNA. The sample table contains some 410,000 distinct CDR3 sequences; only one count was recorded for under 80% of them. 3.5% to 4.5% of the sample is in the top ten clones. The sample taken for sequencing was sorted CD4+, CD8+, or CD8+CD57+ T cells (not recorded which) from PBMCs. The receptors were gathered from a human donor in good health, serving as a control.

This clonotype was observed a single time. V gene TRBV5-1 combines with J gene TRBJ1-4, with no clear D. Per the germline V gene, CDR1 is SGHRS and CDR2 is YFSETQ. The CDR3 spans 13 residues. V shed 9 bases and J shed 6 bases, with 15 bases lying between them. CDR3 bases: TGCGCCACCGGGAGAGGGAGGGATGAAAAACTGTTTTTT. It translates to CATGRGRDEKLFF. Full variable domain (outside the CDR3, taken from reference TRBV5-1 and TRBJ1-4): KAGVTQTPRYLIKTRGQQVTLSCSPISGHRSVSWYQQTPGQGLQFLFEYFSETQRNKGNFPGRFSGRQFSNSRSEMNVSTLELGDSALYLCATGRGRDEKLFFGSGTQLSVL.

The chain recombines TRBV5-5 with TRBJ2-1; the D gene is possibly TRBD2 (6 bases). Trimming pared 5 bases from V and 5 bases from J, leaving 17 bases between. This CDR3 contains 15 residues. Germline values: CDR1 SGHKS, CDR2 YYEKEE (reference sequence). This CDR3 is CASRMLLEGNNEQFF. CDR3 DNA sequence: TGTGCCAGCAGAATGCTTTTGGAGGGCAACAATGAGCAGTTCTTC.

This rearrangement joins TRBV7-3 to TRBJ2-1, with a tentative D call TRBD1 (5 bases). The germline V and J ends were trimmed by 3 bases and 9 bases, with 15 bases remaining between them. CDR3 size: 14 residues. Germline CDR1 and CDR2: SGHTA and FQGTGA. The CDR3 coding sequence is TGTGCCAGCAGCTTCTCGGGTGATGACAGTGAGCAGTTCTTC. Its protein product is CASSFSGDDSEQFF. Full variable domain (outside the CDR3, taken from reference TRBV7-3 and TRBJ2-1): GAGVSQTPSNKVTEKGKYVELRCDPISGHTALYWYRQSLGQGPEFLIYFQGTGAADDSGLPNDRFFAVRPEGSVSTLKIQRTERGDSAVYLCASSFSGDDSEQFFGPGTRLTVL.

Points on this clonotype: A much larger clone differs from this one at a single base, so this may be a read error. The chain joins TRBV9 to TRBJ1-4; 12 nucleotides match TRBD1. The CDR3 runs 15 residues. Germline assignment: CDR1 SGDLS and CDR2 YYNGEE. V trimming: 4 bases; J trimming: 6 bases; junction bases outside the gene matches: 4. Here the CDR3 DNA reads TGTGCCAGCAGCCCGGGGGACAGGGGGCATGAAAAACTGTTTTTT. Amino acids: CASSPGDRGHEKLFF.

Many counts were recorded for this clonotype. The chain employs TRBV20-1 and TRBJ2-3; possibly TRBD2 for D (5 bases). Trimming stripped 5 bases from V and 6 bases from J, with 18 bases between. CDR3 length: 14 amino acids. Germline CDR1 is DFQATT and CDR2 is SNEGSKA (reference sequence). CDR3 nucleotides: TGCAGTGCTGGAGGTACTAGGCTTGGGGATACGCAGTATTTT. Amino acids: CSAGGTRLGDTQYF.

Details on this clonotype: The CDR3 ends on some other residue instead of the conserved phenylalanine or tryptophan, so this is likely a read error. The limits of the CDR3 on the DNA are not certain, so only TCRdb's listed CDR3 is given. The genes are TRBV7-9 and TRBJ2-7. Looked up from germline, CDR1 is SEHNR and CDR2 is FQNEAQ (reference sequence). The CDR3 is made up of 12 amino acids, end residues included. The CDR3 reads CASSRRQPTSST.

This clonotype was counted many times. The rearrangement joins TRBV11-2 to TRBJ2-5; no definite D call. V was shortened by 1 base and J by 5 bases, with 14 bases between the two germline ends. Germline loops: CDR1 SGHAT, CDR2 FQNNGV. The CDR3 length is 15 residues. CDR3 coding DNA: TGTGCCAGCAGCTTAGCGGCTAGTCATAAGGAGACCCAGTACTTC. Translated: CASSLAASHKETQYF.

A word on this clonotype: A much larger clonotype is one base distant, so this may be a read error. J is TRBJ1-5 and V is TRBV6-2 or TRBV6-3, with a possible D match to TRBD1 (6 bases). Germline V gene data show CDR1 as MNHEY and CDR2 as SVGEGT. The CDR3 is 14 amino acids. CDR3 sequence (DNA): TGTGCCAGCAGACCGGGACACATAGGTCAGCCCCGGCATTTT. It yields the protein CASRPGHIGQPRHF.

J is TRBJ1-2 and V is TRBV10-3, with D perhaps matching TRBD1 (6 bases). V lost 3 bases to trimming and J lost 5 bases, with 13 bases between them. The CDR3 totals 14 residues. Germline CDR1 and CDR2: ENHRY and SYGVKD. CDR3 residues: CAISEGGRGYGYTF. CDR3 DNA: TGTGCCATCAGTGAAGGGGGGCGCGGATATGGCTACACCTTC.

J is TRBJ1-5 and V is TRBV7-2; D is unclear. Germline loops: CDR1 SGHTA, CDR2 FQGNSA. Trimming removed 3 bases at V and 6 bases at J, with 9 bases between. This CDR3 is built from 13 residues. The CDR3 sequence: CASSLWRTQPQHF. For the CDR3, the DNA is TGTGCCAGCAGCTTGTGGCGGACTCAGCCCCAGCATTTT. Full variable domain (remainder filled in from reference TRBV7-2 and TRBJ1-5): GAGVSQSPSNKVTEKGKDVELRCDPISGHTALYWYRQSLGQGLEFLIYFQGNSAPDKSGLPSDRFSAERTGGSVSTLTIQRTQQEDSAVYLCASSLWRTQPQHFGDGTRLSIL.

This clonotype was found many times. The chain links TRBV20-1 to TRBJ1-3; TRBD1 matches 11 bases. After removal of 1 base from V and 8 bases from J, the junction contained 10 bases not matched to a gene. The CDR3 totals 16 residues. CDR1 is DFQATT and CDR2 is SNEGSKA in the germline V gene (reference sequence). The CDR3 coding sequence is TGCAGTGCTAGAGCCGCCCGGGACAGGGGGTTATACACCATATATTTT. Its translation: CSARAARDRGLYTIYF.

The chain uses TRBV5-5 and TRBJ2-5; D gene uncertain. CDR3 length equals 15 residues. Germline-derived CDR1 and CDR2 are SGHKS and YYEKEE (reference sequence). Trimming cost V 0 bases and J 2 bases, with 11 bases left between them. The CDR3 bases are TGTGCCAGCAGCTTGGAAGGATGGGCACAAGAGACCCAGTACTTC. Residues: CASSLEGWAQETQYF.

Remarks on this clonotype: It is likely a read error, because the conserved phenylalanine at the end of the CDR3 is missing. The DNA is omitted, as the CDR3 cannot be located on it reliably, and the CDR3 follows TCRdb's listing. The rearrangement joins TRBV7-3 to TRBJ1-3. Per germline, CDR1 SGHTA and CDR2 FQGTGA. The CDR3 has 13 residues if both end residues are counted. This chain's CDR3 is CASSDGLADQETQ.

On this clonotype: Here the CDR3 omits its conserved ending phenylalanine or tryptophan, so a read error is the likely source. DNA for the CDR3: TGTGCCAGCAGTTACTCAGGGGGGCAGGGCTCCTACGAGCAGTACCTC. This encodes CASSYSGGQGSYEQYL. The chain has TRBV6-5 and TRBJ2-7; the D call may be TRBD1 or TRBD2 (6 bases each). V gave up 0 bases and J gave up 0 bases, with 12 bases separating them. Germline loops: CDR1 MNHEY, CDR2 SVGAGI. This CDR3 has 16 residues.

This chain links TRBV12-5 with TRBJ2-6; D remains ambiguous. Trimming cost V 6 bases and J 1 base, with 4 bases left between them. Germline CDR1 LGHNT, CDR2 FRNRAP. The CDR3 contains 13 residues. DNA of the CDR3: TGTGCTAGTGGGCCTTCTGGGGCCAACGTCCTGACTTTC. Amino acids: CASGPSGANVLTF.

V usage is TRBV5-1 and J usage is TRBJ1-2; perhaps TRBD1 as D (5 bases). Germline CDR1 reads SGHRS; CDR2 reads YFSETQ. The CDR3 consists of 15 residues. V shed 2 bases and J shed 7 bases, with 18 bases lying between them. CDR3 loop: CASSLSGSPKGGYTF. CDR3 DNA: TGCGCCAGCAGCTTATCAGGGTCCCCCAAGGGTGGCTACACCTTC.

In its sample, this clonotype was seen many times. The V call is TRBV5-1, the J call TRBJ2-7; tentative D call: TRBD1 (6 bases). V was cut by 4 bases and J by 0 bases, with 11 bases left in between. The germline V gene has CDR1 SGHRS and CDR2 YFSETQ. The CDR3 contains 14 residues. In DNA form, the CDR3 reads TGCGCCAGCAGCATCACAGGGTTCTCCTACGAGCAGTACTTC. Protein sequence: CASSITGFSYEQYF.

The chain joins TRBV29-1 to TRBJ1-4, with D uncertain. The CDR3 covers 13 residues. The V gene's germline CDR1 is SQVTM and CDR2 ANQGSEA. CDR3 amino acids: CTTSRTANEKLFF. The CDR3 DNA reads as TGCACCACCAGCAGAACAGCAAATGAAAAACTGTTTTTT.

The chain combines TRBV20-1 with TRBJ1-1; perhaps TRBD1 as D (5 bases). The V end lost 3 bases, the J end lost 10 bases, and 18 bases lay between the germline ends. Per germline, CDR1 DFQATT and CDR2 SNEGSKA (reference sequence). This CDR3 spans 13 amino acids. CDR3 protein: CSASTGSYAGAFF. The DNA of the CDR3 is TGCAGTGCTAGTACAGGCTCCTACGCTGGAGCTTTCTTT.